A selection of T cell receptor beta chains follows, all from one sample in a study of cytomegalovirus exposure and HLA in healthy donors. Measured with immunoSEQ multiplex PCR; TCRdb has only the in-frame clones, and not every one. The sample consists of over 150,000 clones, around 75% of them appearing once. The sample was PBMCs. All receptors come from a male donor in good health and CMV-seronegative. CDR3s include the opening cysteine and the closing phenylalanine or tryptophan. The order of the fields is clone size, V gene, J gene, D gene, CDR3 DNA, CDR3 protein. The D gene is left open where the match is weak. For some rows the clone size is stated as once, few or many, or as a class when expanded; others skip it.

size: few
V: TRBV5-6
J: TRBJ2-1
D: TRBD2
DNA: TGTGCCAGCAGCTACGCGGGAGGTTGGAATGAGCAGTTCTTC
CDR3: CASSYAGGWNEQFF

size: .
V: TRBV5-1
J: TRBJ1-6
D: .
DNA: TGCGCCAGCAGCTTGCTCGGGAGCTCCTATAATTCACCCCTCCACTTT
CDR3: CASSLLGSSYNSPLHF

size: .
V: TRBV15
J: TRBJ2-5
D: TRBD1
DNA: TGTGCCACCAGTTACAGGGGTTGGGAGACCCAGTACTTC
CDR3: CATSYRGWETQYF

size: .
V: TRBV10-3
J: TRBJ1-4
D: .
DNA: TGTGCCATCAGTGACCGCGGGGGTATCGATGAAAAACTGTTTTTT
CDR3: CAISDRGGIDEKLFF

size: few
V: TRBV7-9
J: TRBJ2-3
D: TRBD2
DNA: TGTGCCAGCAGCGGACTAGCGGGAGTGGCAGATACGCAGTATTTT
CDR3: CASSGLAGVADTQYF

size: .
V: TRBV19
J: TRBJ2-7
D: TRBD1
DNA: TGTGCCAGTCGGGCAGGGGGTCACTACGAGCAGTACTTC
CDR3: CASRAGGHYEQYF

size: .
V: TRBV9
J: TRBJ1-4
D: TRBD1
DNA: TGTGCCAGTAGCAGGGAAGGACAGGGGTACGAAAAACTGTTTTTT
CDR3: CASSREGQGYEKLFF

size: .
V: TRBV6-5
J: TRBJ1-1
D: .
DNA: TGTGCCAGCAGTTACTCTTCACAGGGAACTGAAGCTTTCTTT
CDR3: CASSYSSQGTEAFF

size: .
V: TRBV4-3
J: TRBJ2-1
D: TRBD2
DNA: TGCGCCAGCAGCCAAGATCTGCCGGGACTAGCAAATGAGCAGTTCTTC
CDR3: CASSQDLPGLANEQFF

size: .
V: TRBV7-3
J: TRBJ2-1
D: TRBD2
DNA: TGTGCCAGCAGCTTAAGGCCGGGCGGGGGGCACAATGAGCAGTTCTTC
CDR3: CASSLRPGGGHNEQFF

size: .
V: TRBV28
J: TRBJ1-5
D: .
DNA: TGTGCCAGCAGAATAGGGGTGGACAGCAGAGAGCCCCAGCATTTT
CDR3: CASRIGVDSREPQHF

size: .
V: TRBV19
J: TRBJ1-6
D: .
DNA: TGTGCCAGTAGGACAGTGAGCTCCTATAATTCACCCCTCCACTTT
CDR3: CASRTVSSYNSPLHF

size: .
V: TRBV5-8
J: TRBJ2-7
D: .
DNA: TGTGCCAGCAGCTTGTTCGGGGGATCCTACGAGCAGTACTTC
CDR3: CASSLFGGSYEQYF

size: .
V: TRBV9
J: TRBJ1-4
D: .
DNA: TGTGCCAGCAGCGTGGCAGGGAGGTCCGAAAAACTGTTTTTT
CDR3: CASSVAGRSEKLFF

size: once
V: TRBV9
J: TRBJ1-5
D: .
DNA: TGTGCCAGCAGCGTAGAGGGGAGCAATCAGCCCCAGCATTTT
CDR3: CASSVEGSNQPQHF

size: .
V: TRBV5-4
J: TRBJ2-7
D: TRBD1
DNA: TGTGCCAGCAGCTTCGGACAGGGAGGTTACGAGCAGTACTTC
CDR3: CASSFGQGGYEQYF

size: .
V: TRBV11-3
J: TRBJ2-7
D: .
DNA: TGTGCCAGCAGCCCCCCCACCAGGGCCGACGAGCAGTACTTC
CDR3: CASSPPTRADEQYF

size: .
V: TRBV6-5
J: TRBJ2-3
D: TRBD1
DNA: TGTGCCACCAGGACAGGTATCGATACGCAGTATTTT
CDR3: CATRTGIDTQYF

size: once
V: TRBV6-4
J: TRBJ1-5
D: TRBD1
DNA: TGTGCCAGCAGTCCAACAGGGGGCCTTCAGCCCCAGCATTTT
CDR3: CASSPTGGLQPQHF

size: .
V: TRBV7-9
J: TRBJ2-3
D: TRBD2
DNA: TGTGCCAGCAGCCCGACTAGCGGGGTGGGAGATACGCAGTATTTT
CDR3: CASSPTSGVGDTQYF

size: .
V: TRBV28
J: TRBJ2-7
D: .
DNA: TGTGCCAGCAGTTTATCGACTCCGAACGAAGGCTACGAGCAGTACTTC
CDR3: CASSLSTPNEGYEQYF

size: .
V: TRBV30
J: TRBJ2-7
D: .
DNA: TGTGCCTGGGGGAAGGGGGGGGAGCAGTACTTC
CDR3: CAWGKGGEQYF

size: few
V: TRBV28
J: TRBJ2-7
D: TRBD2
DNA: TGTGCCAGCAGTGCAGCGGGAGAGACCTACGAGCAGTACTTC
CDR3: CASSAAGETYEQYF

size: .
V: TRBV19
J: TRBJ1-2
D: .
DNA: TGTGCCAGTAGTATTATCCCCGGACAGCGCTATGGCTACACCTTC
CDR3: CASSIIPGQRYGYTF

size: .
V: TRBV6-1
J: TRBJ1-2
D: .
DNA: TGTGCCAGCAGTACAGGACAGTTAGATGGCTACACCTTC
CDR3: CASSTGQLDGYTF

size: .
V: TRBV7-3
J: TRBJ1-2
D: TRBD1
DNA: TGTGCCAGCAGCTTAGGGGACAGGGGTTTCGGAGCCTATGGCTACACCTTC
CDR3: CASSLGDRGFGAYGYTF

size: .
V: TRBV6-1
J: TRBJ1-5
D: .
DNA: TGTGCCAGCACGGAGGCCCCCAATCAGCCCCAGCATTTT
CDR3: CASTEAPNQPQHF

size: few
V: TRBV6-6
J: TRBJ1-3
D: .
DNA: TGTGCCAGCAGCCTTACAGGGTATGGAAACACCATATATTTT
CDR3: CASSLTGYGNTIYF

size: .
V: TRBV7-3
J: TRBJ1-1
D: TRBD1
DNA: TGTGCCAGCAGCTTGACAGGGGGGATGAACACTGAAGCTTTCTTT
CDR3: CASSLTGGMNTEAFF

size: .
V: TRBV5-1
J: TRBJ2-7
D: TRBD1
DNA: TGCGCCAGCAGCTTGGATGGGACAGGGATAAGAGAGCAGTACTTC
CDR3: CASSLDGTGIREQYF

size: few
V: TRBV19
J: TRBJ2-7
D: TRBD1
DNA: TGTGCCAGTAGTTTATTTGGACAGGAGGTCTACGAGCAGTACTTC
CDR3: CASSLFGQEVYEQYF

size: few
V: TRBV27
J: TRBJ1-4
D: TRBD1
DNA: TGTGCCAGTACCGGGACAGGGACTGAAAAACTGTTTTTT
CDR3: CASTGTGTEKLFF

size: .
V: TRBV7-2
J: TRBJ1-1
D: .
DNA: TGTGCCAGCAGCCTTAGGGGGTTGAACACTGAAGCTTTCTTT
CDR3: CASSLRGLNTEAFF

size: .
V: TRBV5-1
J: TRBJ2-5
D: .
DNA: TGCGCCAGCAGCTTGGATACTAGAAGCCAAGAGACCCAGTACTTC
CDR3: CASSLDTRSQETQYF

size: .
V: TRBV7-9
J: TRBJ1-5
D: TRBD1
DNA: TGTGCCAGCAGCCTCGGGACAGGGGGGGTCGAGCCCCAGCATTTT
CDR3: CASSLGTGGVEPQHF

size: .
V: TRBV14
J: TRBJ2-1
D: TRBD2
DNA: TGTGCCAGCAGCCAAGATTTGGGCGGGGGCTACAATGAGCAGTTCTTC
CDR3: CASSQDLGGGYNEQFF

size: .
V: TRBV2
J: TRBJ1-4
D: .
DNA: TGTGCCAGCAGTGACAGGACTGCAACTAATGAAAAACTGTTTTTT
CDR3: CASSDRTATNEKLFF

size: .
V: TRBV4-3
J: TRBJ2-7
D: .
DNA: TGCGCCAGCAGCCAAGTAAATCAGGGCCCCTACGAGCAGTACTTC
CDR3: CASSQVNQGPYEQYF

size: .
V: TRBV18
J: TRBJ2-3
D: .
DNA: TGTGCCAGCTCACCACCCTTCTCCGGGGATACGCAGTATTTT
CDR3: CASSPPFSGDTQYF

size: .
V: TRBV7-2
J: TRBJ2-3
D: .
DNA: TGTGCCAGCAGCTGGTACAGGACAGATACGCAGTATTTT
CDR3: CASSWYRTDTQYF